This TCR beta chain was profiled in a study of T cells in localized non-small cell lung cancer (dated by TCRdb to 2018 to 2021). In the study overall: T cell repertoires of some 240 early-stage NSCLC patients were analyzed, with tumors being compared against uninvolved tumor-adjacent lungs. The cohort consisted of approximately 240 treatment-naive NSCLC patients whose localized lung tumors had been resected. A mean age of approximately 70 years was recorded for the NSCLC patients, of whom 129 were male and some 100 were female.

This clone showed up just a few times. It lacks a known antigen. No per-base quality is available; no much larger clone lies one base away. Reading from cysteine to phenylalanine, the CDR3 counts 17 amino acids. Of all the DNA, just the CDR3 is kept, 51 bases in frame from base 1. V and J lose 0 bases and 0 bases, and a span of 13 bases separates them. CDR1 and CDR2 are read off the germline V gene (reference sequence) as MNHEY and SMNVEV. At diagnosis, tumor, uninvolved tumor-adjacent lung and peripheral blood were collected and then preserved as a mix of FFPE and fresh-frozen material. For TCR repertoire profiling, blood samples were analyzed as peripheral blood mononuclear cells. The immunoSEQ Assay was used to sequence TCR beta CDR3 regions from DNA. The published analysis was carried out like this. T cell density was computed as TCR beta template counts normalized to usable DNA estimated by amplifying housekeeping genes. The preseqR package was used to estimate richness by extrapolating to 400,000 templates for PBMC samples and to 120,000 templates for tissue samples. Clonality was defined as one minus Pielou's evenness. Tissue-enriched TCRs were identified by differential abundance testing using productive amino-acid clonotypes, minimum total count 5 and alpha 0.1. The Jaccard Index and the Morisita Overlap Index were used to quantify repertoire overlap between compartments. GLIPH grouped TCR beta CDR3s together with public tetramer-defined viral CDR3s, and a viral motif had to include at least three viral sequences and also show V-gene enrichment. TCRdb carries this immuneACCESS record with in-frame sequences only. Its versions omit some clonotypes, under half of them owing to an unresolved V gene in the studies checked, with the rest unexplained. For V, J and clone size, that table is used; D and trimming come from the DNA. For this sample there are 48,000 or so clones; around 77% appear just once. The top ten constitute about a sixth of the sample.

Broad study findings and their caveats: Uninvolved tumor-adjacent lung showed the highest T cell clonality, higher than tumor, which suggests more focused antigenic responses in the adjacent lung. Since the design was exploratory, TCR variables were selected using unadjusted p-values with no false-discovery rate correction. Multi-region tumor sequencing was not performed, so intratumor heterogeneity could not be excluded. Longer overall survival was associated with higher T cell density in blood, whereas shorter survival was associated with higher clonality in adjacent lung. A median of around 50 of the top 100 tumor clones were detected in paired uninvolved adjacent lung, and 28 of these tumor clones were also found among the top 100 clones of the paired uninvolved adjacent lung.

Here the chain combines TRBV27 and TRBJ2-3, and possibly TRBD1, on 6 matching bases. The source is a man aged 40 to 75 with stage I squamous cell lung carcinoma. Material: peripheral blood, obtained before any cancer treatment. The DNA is TGTGCCAGCAGTTTATCGGTAAAGGGGGTAAGCACAGATACGCAGTATTTT. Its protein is CASSLSVKGVSTDTQYF.